Listed below are T cell receptor beta chains from one sample, sequenced in a study of blood T cells in healthy people across ages. TCRdb passed the 5' RACE reads through MiXCR, listing each CDR3 protein once. The data show roughly 570,000 distinct CDR3 sequences, roughly 28% seen once. Sequences were obtained from blood. These receptors were obtained from a woman in her 70s in good health. Both conserved end residues are part of each CDR3. The D gene is left open where the match is weak. A row's size may be missing; if present it is once, few, many or a size class.

TRBV7-2	NA	NA	TRBJ2-4	CASSSGGVGAKNIQYF	TGTGCCAGCAGCTCGGGTGGGGTCGGAGCCAAAAACATTCAGTACTTC
TRBV20-1	NA	NA	TRBJ2-3	CSARDLRREWGRDTQYF	TGCAGTGCTAGAGATCTCCGGCGGGAGTGGGGGCGGGATACGCAGTATTTT
TRBV28	NA	NA	TRBJ2-2	CASLGGLKWTGELFF	TGTGCCAGCCTCGGGGGACTGAAGTGGACCGGGGAGCTGTTTTTT
TRBV5-1	NA	few	TRBJ1-2	CASSLAEPSSGYTF	TGCGCCAGCAGCTTGGCGGAACCGAGCTCTGGCTACACCTTC
TRBV3-1	NA	many	TRBJ2-1	CASSQGGRSYNEQFF	TGTGCCAGCAGCCAAGGTGGCAGGTCCTACAATGAGCAGTTCTTC
TRBV20-1	NA	NA	TRBJ2-6	CSARVQSGANVLTF	TGCAGTGCTAGAGTTCAGTCTGGGGCCAACGTCCTGACTTTC
TRBV5-1	NA	once	TRBJ2-1	CASSLDRESEQFF	TGCGCCAGCAGCTTGGATAGGGAGAGTGAGCAGTTCTTC
TRBV29-1	TRBD2	NA	TRBJ2-7	CSVAWGGSGYEQYF	TGCAGCGTTGCCTGGGGGGGAAGCGGCTACGAGCAGTACTTC
TRBV2	NA	NA	TRBJ1-5	CASSSPGGGSNQPQHF	TGTGCCAGCAGTTCCCCGGGGGGGGGAAGCAATCAGCCCCAGCATTTT
TRBV11-1	NA	few	TRBJ2-3	CASKSQNGGTDTQYF	TGTGCCAGCAAGTCCCAAAACGGAGGCACAGATACGCAGTATTTT
TRBV11-3	NA	few	TRBJ1-6	CASSLDLGVNSPLHF	TGTGCCAGCAGCTTAGATCTGGGTGTCAATTCACCCCTCCACTTT
TRBV7-2	NA	NA	TRBJ1-1	CASSLRMGTEAFF	TGTGCCAGCAGCCTTAGGATGGGCACTGAAGCTTTCTTT
TRBV7-2	TRBD1	NA	TRBJ2-2	CASSPLPGQGATGELFF	TGTGCCAGCAGCCCCCTCCCGGGACAGGGGGCCACCGGGGAGCTGTTTTTT
TRBV20-1	NA	few	TRBJ2-3	CSARVGELSSTDTQYF	TGCAGTGCTAGAGTAGGGGAACTATCTAGCACAGATACGCAGTATTTT
TRBV20-1	NA	NA	TRBJ1-5	CSAPKPGVNQPQHF	TGCAGTGCTCCTAAGCCAGGGGTTAATCAGCCCCAGCATTTT
TRBV11-2	NA	few	TRBJ2-7	CASSFRAQPSYEQYF	TGTGCCAGCAGCTTCCGGGCCCAACCCTCCTACGAGCAGTACTTC
TRBV7-2	TRBD2	NA	TRBJ2-1	CASSLLAGAYNEQFF	TGTGCCAGCAGCCTACTAGCGGGGGCTTACAATGAGCAGTTCTTC
TRBV7-9	NA	NA	TRBJ1-4	CASSLDLMGAEKLFF	TGTGCCAGCAGCTTAGATCTGATGGGGGCGGAAAAACTGTTTTTT
TRBV6-2/TRBV6-3	NA	few	TRBJ2-7	CASSKRGLGHIEQYF	TGTGCCAGCAGTAAGAGAGGACTCGGTCATATTGAGCAGTACTTC
TRBV14	NA	NA	TRBJ1-4	CASSQVIGDSFGEKLFF	TGTGCCAGCAGCCAAGTAATAGGAGACAGCTTCGGCGAAAAACTGTTTTTT
TRBV6-2/TRBV6-3	TRBD1	NA	TRBJ1-1	CASSYSSRGRMNTEAFF	TGTGCCAGCAGTTACTCCTCCAGGGGGCGAATGAACACTGAAGCTTTCTTT
TRBV20-1	NA	few	TRBJ1-2	CRPHPPQEGYGYTF	TGCAGGCCCCACCCCCCACAAGAAGGCTATGGCTACACCTTC
TRBV20-1	NA	few	TRBJ2-5	CSARGPGSGETQYF	TGCAGTGCTAGAGGCCCTGGATCCGGGGAGACCCAGTACTTC
TRBV7-2	NA	NA	TRBJ1-5	CASSLANSGGGEPQHF	TGTGCCAGCAGCTTAGCTAATTCTGGAGGGGGGGAGCCCCAGCATTTT
TRBV5-1	TRBD1	few	TRBJ2-1	CASSKQGDSSYNEQFF	TGCGCCAGCAGCAAACAGGGGGACTCGTCCTACAATGAGCAGTTCTTC
TRBV19	NA	NA	TRBJ1-2	CASSEWPPWYGYTF	TGTGCCAGTAGTGAATGGCCCCCTTGGTATGGCTACACCTTC
TRBV7-7	NA	NA	TRBJ2-5	CASSLNGETQYF	TGTGCTAGCAGCTTGAACGGGGAGACCCAGTACTTC
TRBV5-1	NA	NA	TRBJ2-3	CASRISPGGGSDTQYF	TGCGCCAGCAGAATTTCCCCAGGGGGAGGGTCAGATACGCAGTATTTT
TRBV6-1	NA	few	TRBJ1-1	CASSEVGGTEAFF	TGTGCCAGCAGTGAAGTAGGAGGGACTGAAGCTTTCTTT
TRBV5-4	NA	NA	TRBJ1-1	CASSLEGQTEAFF	TGTGCCAGCAGCTTGGAAGGTCAGACTGAAGCTTTCTTT
TRBV24-1	TRBD1	few	TRBJ1-1	CATSDGQALGAGEAFF	TGTGCCACCAGTGATGGACAGGCCCTGGGCGCGGGTGAAGCTTTCTTT
TRBV3-1	NA	NA	TRBJ2-1	CASSPRKGLSYNERFF	TGTGCCAGCAGCCCCAGGAAGGGACTTTCCTACAATGAGCGGTTCTTC
TRBV20-1	TRBD1	many	TRBJ2-5	CSANRGRETQYF	TGCAGTGCCAACAGGGGGAGAGAGACCCAGTACTTC
TRBV2	NA	NA	TRBJ1-3	CASSASGGFNTIYF	TGTGCCAGCAGTGCCTCGGGGGGCTTCAACACCATATATTTT
TRBV20-1	NA	NA	TRBJ1-2	CSARGSRAINTF	TGCAGTGCTAGAGGGTCCAGGGCAATCAACACCTTC
TRBV7-2	TRBD2	NA	TRBJ2-1	CASSSGTSGDNEQFF	TGTGCCAGCAGCTCCGGGACTAGCGGGGACAATGAGCAGTTCTTC
TRBV2	NA	few	TRBJ2-7	CASSEWGAHPDYGQYF	TGTGCCAGCAGTGAATGGGGGGCGCACCCAGACTACGGGCAGTACTTC
TRBV20-1	NA	NA	TRBJ2-3	CSAQAGQMRTDTQYF	TGCAGTGCTCAAGCTGGACAGATGCGCACAGATACGCAGTATTTT
TRBV6-5	TRBD1	few	TRBJ1-2	CASSTGGADGYTF	TGTGCCAGCAGTACAGGGGGCGCCGATGGCTACACCTTC
TRBV7-2	NA	few	TRBJ2-5	CASSLWLAQPGGETQYF	TGTGCCAGCAGCTTATGGCTAGCCCAGCCCGGGGGAGAGACCCAGTACTTC
TRBV7-8	NA	NA	TRBJ2-5	CASSLAGLPQETQYF	TGTGCCAGCAGCTTAGCGGGACTGCCACAAGAGACCCAGTACTTC
TRBV20-1	NA	NA	TRBJ1-4	CSARGWGGATNEKLFF	TGCAGTGCTAGAGGATGGGGGGGTGCAACTAATGAAAAACTGTTTTTT
TRBV7-9	NA	NA	TRBJ2-7	CAGSLVNPGEQYF	TGTGCCGGCAGCTTAGTGAACCCCGGCGAGCAGTACTTC
TRBV6-5	NA	NA	TRBJ2-1	CASSHPGGSEQFF	TGTGCCAGCAGTCACCCAGGGGGGAGTGAGCAGTTCTTC
TRBV18	NA	NA	TRBJ1-5	CASSPVNSNQPQHF	TGTGCCAGCTCACCAGTAAATAGCAATCAGCCCCAGCATTTT
TRBV18	TRBD1	NA	TRBJ1-2	CASSPRWTGNNYGYTF	TGTGCCAGCTCACCACGCTGGACAGGGAATAACTATGGCTACACCTTC
TRBV27	TRBD1	few	TRBJ1-1	CASSPRQGRGNTEAFF	TGTGCCAGCAGTCCCCGACAGGGCCGAGGGAACACTGAAGCTTTCTTT
TRBV20-1	NA	NA	TRBJ1-5	CSASRDGSNQPQHF	TGCAGTGCTAGTCGGGACGGAAGTAATCAGCCCCAGCATTTT
TRBV20-1	NA	few	TRBJ2-2	CSATQGVELFF	TGCAGTGCGACACAGGGAGTGGAGCTGTTTTTT
TRBV30	NA	NA	TRBJ1-2	CAWGEGYTF	TGTGCCTGGGGTGAAGGCTACACCTTC
TRBV12-3/TRBV12-4	NA	many	TRBJ2-5	CASSYRSQETQYF	TGTGCCAGCAGTTACAGGTCACAAGAGACCCAGTACTTC
TRBV20-1	NA	NA	TRBJ1-2	CSAEKGMDYGYTF	TGCAGTGCCGAGAAGGGGATGGACTATGGCTACACCTTC
TRBV7-3	NA	NA	TRBJ2-1	CASSLTRDSEQFF	TGTGCCAGCAGCTTAACTCGTGACTCAGAGCAGTTCTTC
TRBV5-5	NA	NA	TRBJ2-4	CASNNGPAKNIQYF	TGTGCCAGCAACAATGGACCGGCGAAAAACATTCAGTACTTC
TRBV7-9	NA	NA	TRBJ1-1	CASSLYEGFYEAFF	TGTGCCAGCAGCTTATATGAGGGATTCTACGAAGCTTTCTTT